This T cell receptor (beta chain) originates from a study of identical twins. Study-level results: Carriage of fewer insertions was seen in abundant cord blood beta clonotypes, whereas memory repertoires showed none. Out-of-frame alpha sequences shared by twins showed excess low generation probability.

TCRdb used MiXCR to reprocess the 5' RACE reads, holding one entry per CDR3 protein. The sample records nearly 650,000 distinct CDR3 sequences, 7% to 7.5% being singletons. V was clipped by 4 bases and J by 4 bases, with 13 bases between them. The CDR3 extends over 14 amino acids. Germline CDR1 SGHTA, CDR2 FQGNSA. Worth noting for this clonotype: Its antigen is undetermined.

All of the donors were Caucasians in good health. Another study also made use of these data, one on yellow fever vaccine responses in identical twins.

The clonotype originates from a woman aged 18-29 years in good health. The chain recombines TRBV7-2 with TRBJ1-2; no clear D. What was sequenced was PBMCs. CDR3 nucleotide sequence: TGTGCCAGCAGCTCCCCCGAAACCCTCTATGGCTACACCTTC. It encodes CASSSPETLYGYTF.